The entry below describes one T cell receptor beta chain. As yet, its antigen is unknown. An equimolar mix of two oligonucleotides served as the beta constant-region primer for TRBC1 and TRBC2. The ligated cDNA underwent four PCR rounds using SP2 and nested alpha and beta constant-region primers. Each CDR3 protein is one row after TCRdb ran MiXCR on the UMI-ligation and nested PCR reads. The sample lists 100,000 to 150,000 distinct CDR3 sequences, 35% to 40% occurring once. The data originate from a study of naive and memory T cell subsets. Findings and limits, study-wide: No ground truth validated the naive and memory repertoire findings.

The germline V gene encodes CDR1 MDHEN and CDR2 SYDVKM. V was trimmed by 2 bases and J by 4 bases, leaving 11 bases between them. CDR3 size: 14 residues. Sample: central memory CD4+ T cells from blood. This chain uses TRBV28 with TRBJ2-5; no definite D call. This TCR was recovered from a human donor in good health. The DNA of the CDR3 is TGTGCCAGCAGTTTAGGATCTACCCTAGAGACCCAGTACTTC. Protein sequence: CASSLGSTLETQYF.